The rows below give T cell receptor beta chains drawn from one sample of a study of vaccination effects on CD4 cells after COVID-19. Using immunoSEQ multiplex PCR, the repertoire was profiled, and TCRdb retains in-frame clones only, with some absent. Here the sample spans some 31,000 clones, 70% to 80% being singletons. These receptors' antigens are unknown. The specimen was CD4+ T cells from PBMCs cultured without peptide, collected before COVID-19 vaccination. All receptors derive from a human donor who received a COVID-19 vaccine. Both conserved end residues are part of each CDR3. D genes are given only for firm matches. The size of a clone is reported for some rows only, either as once, few or many, or as a class for expanded clones.

-	-	TRBV20-1	TRBJ2-5	CSAVKETQYF	TGCAGTGCTGTTAAGGAGACCCAGTACTTC
-	-	TRBV6-5	TRBJ2-1	CASTGLSGLNEQFF	TGTGCCAGCACCGGACTATCAGGGCTCAATGAGCAGTTCTTC
-	-	TRBV27	TRBJ2-7	CASSLMLASYEQYF	TGTGCCAGCAGTTTGATGTTAGCTTCCTACGAGCAGTACTTC
-	medium-sized	TRBV6-1	TRBJ2-7	CASSEVPGATDEQYF	TGTGCCAGCAGTGAAGTCCCGGGAGCAACCGACGAGCAGTACTTC
-	-	TRBV5-3	TRBJ2-6	CARSFTNLDRISSGANVLTF	TGTGCCAGAAGTTTTACTAATTTGGACCGTATAAGCTCTGGGGCCAACGTCCTGACTTTC
-	-	TRBV18	TRBJ2-3	CASSPRSAEDTQYF	TGTGCCAGCTCACCGAGATCCGCTGAAGATACGCAGTATTTT
-	-	TRBV29-1	TRBJ2-4	CSVEAGGGRAKNIQYF	TGCAGCGTTGAGGCAGGGGGAGGTAGGGCCAAAAACATTCAGTACTTC
TRBD2	-	TRBV24-1	TRBJ2-5	CATSDSGGKETQYF	TGTGCCACCAGTGATTCGGGGGGGAAGGAGACCCAGTACTTC
TRBD1	-	TRBV29-1	TRBJ1-1	CSVGGRGGMAEAFF	TGCAGCGTTGGAGGCAGGGGGGGAATGGCGGAAGCTTTCTTT
-	-	TRBV9	TRBJ2-1	CASSVALRNNEQFF	TGTGCCAGCAGCGTAGCTTTAAGGAACAATGAGCAGTTCTTC
-	-	TRBV7-2	TRBJ2-1	CASSPDGRSPYNEQFF	TGTGCCAGCAGCCCCGACGGCAGGAGCCCCTACAATGAGCAGTTCTTC
-	few	TRBV3-1/TRBV3-2	TRBJ2-7	CASSQGAFSGLWQYF	TGTGCCAGCAGCCAAGGTGCTTTTAGCGGCCTTTGGCAGTACTTC
-	-	TRBV28	TRBJ1-2	CASSSEGGTINGYTF	TGTGCCAGCAGTTCGGAAGGGGGGACGATAAATGGCTACACCTTC
-	-	TRBV24-1	TRBJ2-7	CATAPGGAYEQYF	TGTGCCACCGCCCCGGGGGGCGCCTACGAGCAGTACTTC